The source of this TCR beta chain is a study of blood T cell repertoires in COVID-19. Study context: Italy, Spain and the United States were the sources of the convalescent and acute COVID-19 samples. In each case, the material was cDNA or gDNA derived from T cells, B-cell-depleted T cells, or PBMCs.

In the study's own analysis: Researchers report that nucleated cell counts were estimated from reference gene primer amplification. Repertoires were generated with immunoSEQ multiplex PCR, while TCRdb's copy carries only in-frame clones and drops some. That table supplies the V and J calls and clone size; D and trimming were determined from the DNA. The table lists roughly 72,000 clones, roughly 82% of them singletons. CDR3 length equals 15 residues. With V trimmed by 8 bases and J by 1 base, 6 bases remained unmatched. From germline, CDR1 is SGHNT and CDR2 YYREEE (reference sequence). Sequenced: peripheral blood. The chain employs TRBV5-4 and TRBJ2-2; 9 nucleotides agree with TRBD2. The TCR comes from a woman older than 75 with acute or convalescent COVID-19. This CDR3 reads CASSSSGRNTGELFF. As DNA, the CDR3 is TGTGCCAGTAGTAGTAGCGGGAGGAACACCGGGGAGCTGTTTTTT.